The clone carrying this TCR beta chain was counted ten times or more. The sample is drawn from a study of tumor-infiltrating lymphocytes in primary liver carcinoma. TCR beta cDNA came from about 0.45 ug total RNA, primed with a constant-region primer. Nested multiplex PCR, run for three rounds with slightly modified ARM-PCR, yielded TCR beta libraries. TCRdb re-derived calls from the multiplex PCR reads in MiXCR, one entry per CDR3 protein. The table includes about 200,000 distinct CDR3 sequences, 65% detected once. Germline DNA was extracted too, while blood RNA derived from unsorted whole blood. The source is a woman in her sixties or seventies with primary liver carcinoma and hepatitis B virus infection. Material for sequencing was peripheral blood.

CDR3 protein: CASTLGPNYGYTF. In DNA form, the CDR3 reads TGTGCCAGCACATTGGGACCTAACTATGGCTACACCTTC. The chain recombines TRBV12-3 or TRBV12-4 with TRBJ1-2, with D possibly matching TRBD1 (5 bases). V gave up 7 bases and J gave up 0 bases, with 9 bases separating them. This CDR3 region has 13 residues.